This is a list of T cell receptor beta chains from one sample in a study of radiation and T cells in renal cell carcinoma. TCRdb's copy holds only in-frame clones and misses some; the assay was immunoSEQ multiplex PCR. The sample lists roughly 58,000 clones, more than 60% occurring once. This material consisted of blood, taken from a patient whose treatment included radiotherapy and nephrectomy. The receptors come from a man in his fifties or sixties with renal cell carcinoma. Each CDR3 is given with its conserved first and last residue. A D gene is named only where the DNA matches it firmly. Not every row has a clone size; where given, it reads once, few, many or a size class.

j_call	d_call	clone_size	v_call	cdr3_nt	cdr3_aa
TRBJ2-5	TRBD2	NA	TRBV28	TGTGCCAGCGGTTATACTAGCGGGGGGGCCTCGGAGACCCAGTACTTC	CASGYTSGGASETQYF
TRBJ2-2	NA	NA	TRBV10-1	TGCGCCAGCAGTGGACAGGCTGGGAACACCGGGGAGCTGTTTTTT	CASSGQAGNTGELFF
TRBJ1-5	NA	NA	TRBV28	TGTGCCAGCCGGGGTTTTGGTAGCAATCAGCCCCAGCATTTT	CASRGFGSNQPQHF
TRBJ2-1	NA	NA	TRBV28	TGTGCCAGCAGTCGCGGGATCTACAATGAGCAGTTCTTC	CASSRGIYNEQFF
TRBJ1-2	NA	once	TRBV4-3	TGCGCCAGCAGCCAAAGGGGCCGGCAGGCTGCACCGGGCTACACCTTC	CASSQRGRQAAPGYTF
TRBJ1-5	TRBD1	NA	TRBV7-2	TGTGCCAGCAGCTTAAGGACAGGGGGCCGTCAGCCCCAGCATTTT	CASSLRTGGRQPQHF
TRBJ2-2	TRBD2	few	TRBV5-1	TGCGCCAGCAGCGTCAGCGGGAGCGGCGGGGAGCTGTTTTTT	CASSVSGSGGELFF
TRBJ2-1	TRBD1	once	TRBV27	TGTGCCAGCAGTTCCTGGACAGGGGGCGAAGGTGAGCAGTTCTTC	CASSSWTGGEGEQFF
TRBJ1-5	NA	NA	TRBV30	TGTGCCTGGAGTGTATGGCAGGGTGGTTTAAGCAATCAGCCCCAGCATTTT	CAWSVWQGGLSNQPQHF
TRBJ1-3	NA	NA	TRBV30	TGTGCCTGGACTTCCGGGGGCTCTGGAAACACCATATATTTT	CAWTSGGSGNTIYF
TRBJ1-2	TRBD1	NA	TRBV30	TGTGCCAGCAAGAGAAGGGACAGCCTCTATGGCTACACCTTC	CASKRRDSLYGYTF
TRBJ2-2	NA	NA	TRBV30	TGTGCCTGGAGCCTTACAGCCGGGGAGCTGTTTTTT	CAWSLTAGELFF
TRBJ2-1	TRBD2	NA	TRBV18	TGTGCCAGCTCACTTACCCGGGGGGGAAATGAGCAGTTCTTC	CASSLTRGGNEQFF
TRBJ2-5	TRBD1	NA	TRBV27	TGTGCCAGCAGGAGGGACAGCCAAGAGACCCAGTACTTC	CASRRDSQETQYF
TRBJ2-2	TRBD2	NA	TRBV4-1	TGCGCCAGCAGCCAAGGGGGACTAGCCGCATCCTCCGGGGAGCTGTTTTTT	CASSQGGLAASSGELFF
TRBJ2-5	NA	NA	TRBV11-3	TGTGCCAGCAGCCTCCGGTGGCTCGAGGTCCAAGAGACCCAGTACTTC	CASSLRWLEVQETQYF
TRBJ1-5	TRBD1	NA	TRBV7-8	TGTGCCAGCAGCTTACAGGGGGTCCGTAGCAATCAGCCCCAGCATTTT	CASSLQGVRSNQPQHF
TRBJ2-1	TRBD2	NA	TRBV7-8	TGTGCCAGCAGCGGACTAGCGGGGGGTGATGAGCAGTTCTTC	CASSGLAGGDEQFF
TRBJ2-3	NA	NA	TRBV27	TGTGCCAGCAGTACCACTATCACAGATACGCAGTATTTT	CASSTTITDTQYF
TRBJ2-1	TRBD2	NA	TRBV7-8	TGTGCCAGCAGCGAAGGACTAGCGGGGGCAAGGGATGAGCAGTTCTTC	CASSEGLAGARDEQFF
TRBJ1-2	NA	NA	TRBV5-1	TGCGCCAGCAGCTTGGCACCAGGGAATGATGGCTACACCTTC	CASSLAPGNDGYTF
TRBJ2-4	TRBD2	NA	TRBV9	TGTGCCAGCAGCGTAGAGGCTAGCGGAAAAAACATTCAGTACTTC	CASSVEASGKNIQYF
TRBJ2-3	NA	NA	TRBV7-2	TGTGCCAGCAGCCTGCGTTTTAGCGGAAGCACAGATACGCAGTATTTT	CASSLRFSGSTDTQYF
TRBJ2-2	NA	NA	TRBV2	TGTGCCAGCAGATCTGGAACGGCGAACACCGGGGAGCTGTTTTTT	CASRSGTANTGELFF
TRBJ2-5	NA	NA	TRBV5-1	TGCGCCAGCACCCCTCGCGCGGGGACTGGGGGAGAGACCCAGTACTTC	CASTPRAGTGGETQYF
TRBJ1-1	NA	NA	TRBV5-8	TGTGCCAGCAGCTTGGTCAGCCGAAACACTGAAGCTTTCTTT	CASSLVSRNTEAFF
TRBJ1-1	TRBD1	NA	TRBV2	TGTGCCAGCAGTGAGTCGGAGGGGGCAATCACTGAAGCTTTCTTT	CASSESEGAITEAFF
TRBJ2-3	TRBD2	NA	TRBV15	TGTGCCACAACCGGGACTACCCTTGGTACGCAGTATTTT	CATTGTTLGTQYF
TRBJ2-1	TRBD2	NA	TRBV11-2	TGTGCCAGCACCGCGGTAGCGGGAGTAAATGGTGAGCAGTTCTTC	CASTAVAGVNGEQFF
TRBJ2-5	NA	NA	TRBV18	TGTGCCAGCTCACCGGCAGAACAAGAGACCCAGTACTTC	CASSPAEQETQYF
TRBJ1-1	NA	NA	TRBV2	TGTGCCAGCGACCCCTCCGGTGGTGAAGCTTTCTTT	CASDPSGGEAFF
TRBJ2-1	TRBD2	NA	TRBV14	TGTGCCAGCAGCTTATCCAGACTAGCGGGAGGTAATGAGCAGTTCTTC	CASSLSRLAGGNEQFF
TRBJ2-5	NA	few	TRBV5-5	TGTGCCAGCAGCTTCCGGTACCAAGAGACCCAGTACTTC	CASSFRYQETQYF
TRBJ1-1	NA	NA	TRBV7-2	TGTGCCAGCACGGACATCGGGGCTCTAAACACTGAAGCTTTCTTT	CASTDIGALNTEAFF
TRBJ2-3	TRBD2	once	TRBV2	TGTGCCGTCAATAGCGGGGGGGCCACAGATACGCAGTATTTT	CAVNSGGATDTQYF
TRBJ2-5	NA	NA	TRBV5-1	TGCGCCAGCAGCTTCTTAGCGGTGGGGGGCCAAGAGACCCAGTACTTC	CASSFLAVGGQETQYF
TRBJ2-5	NA	NA	TRBV9	TGTGCCAGCAGCCTCGGCGGGTCCCAAGAGACCCAGTACTTC	CASSLGGSQETQYF
TRBJ2-5	NA	NA	TRBV7-6	TGTGCCAGCAGCCCCCCTGGGAGGGAGACCCAGTACTTC	CASSPPGRETQYF
TRBJ1-5	TRBD1	NA	TRBV30	TGTGCCTGGAGGGCGACAGGGGGCGGTGACAATCAGCCCCAGCATTTT	CAWRATGGGDNQPQHF
TRBJ2-7	TRBD1	few	TRBV7-2	TGTGCCAGCAGCTTAAATCCCGGGACAGGTCTTCCCGAGCAGTACTTC	CASSLNPGTGLPEQYF
TRBJ2-1	TRBD2	NA	TRBV5-5	TGTGCCAGCAGCCCCACTAGCGGGAGTAGAAATGAGCAGTTCTTC	CASSPTSGSRNEQFF
TRBJ1-1	NA	NA	TRBV5-1	TGCGCCAGCAGTCAAAGTGGCTGGGGCACTGAAGCTTTCTTT	CASSQSGWGTEAFF
TRBJ2-1	TRBD1	NA	TRBV7-2	TGTGCCAGCAGCATTGGACAGGGGTACAATGAGCAGTTCTTC	CASSIGQGYNEQFF
TRBJ2-1	NA	NA	TRBV6-5	TGTGCCAGCATACCCTGGAGCGGGCACCCCGAGCAGTTCTTC	CASIPWSGHPEQFF
TRBJ2-2	NA	NA	TRBV7-8	TGTGCCAGCAGCCTCCGGACAGCTACCTCGAACACCGGGGAGCTGTTTTTT	CASSLRTATSNTGELFF
TRBJ1-5	NA	NA	TRBV4-3	TGCGCCAGCAGCCAAGATTTGTTACAGCCCCAGCATTTT	CASSQDLLQPQHF
TRBJ2-7	TRBD2	NA	TRBV6-4	TGTGCCAGCAGTGACTCGAATAACACCAGCGGGGGGCACCTCTACGAGCAGTACTTC	CASSDSNNTSGGHLYEQYF
TRBJ2-5	NA	NA	TRBV14	TGTGCCAGCAGCCAAGAATGGGAGACCCAGTACTTC	CASSQEWETQYF
TRBJ1-5	NA	NA	TRBV6-1	TGTGCCAGCAGTGGCACAGGGCTCGTTGATCAGCCCCAGCATTTT	CASSGTGLVDQPQHF
TRBJ1-2	NA	NA	TRBV30	TGTGCCTGGAGGACCATCGGGTCCTATGGCTACACCTTC	CAWRTIGSYGYTF